The rows below give T cell receptor beta chains drawn from one sample of a study of cytomegalovirus exposure and HLA in healthy donors. TCRdb's copy holds only in-frame clones and misses some; the assay was immunoSEQ multiplex PCR. This table holds around 270,000 clones, over 70% found once. Sequences were obtained from PBMCs. All receptors derive from a girl aged 2 to 10 in good health and CMV-seronegative. The CDR3 runs from the conserved cysteine through the conserved F or W. A D gene is named only where the DNA matches it firmly. Size is stated for part of the rows, as once, few or many counts, or as a class when the clone is expanded.

v_call,d_call,clone_size,j_call,cdr3_nt,cdr3_aa
TRBV13,NA,NA,TRBJ2-1,TGTGCCAGCAGCTTAGGCCGAGGAGGGGCATACACCCTCTACAATGAGCAGTTCTTC,CASSLGRGGAYTLYNEQFF
TRBV7-8,TRBD1,NA,TRBJ1-5,TGTGCCAGCAGCGCCGGGACAGGGAATCAGCCCCAGCATTTT,CASSAGTGNQPQHF
TRBV19,TRBD1,NA,TRBJ1-5,TGTGCCAGTAGGACAGACCGGGACAGGCAAAATCAGCCCCAGCATTTT,CASRTDRDRQNQPQHF
TRBV14,TRBD1,NA,TRBJ2-3,TGTGCCAGCAGCCACCGAACCGGGACAGGGGCAGATACGCAGTATTTT,CASSHRTGTGADTQYF
TRBV28,NA,NA,TRBJ2-7,TGTGCCAGCAGTCGTCCGGGGGACGAGCAGTACTTC,CASSRPGDEQYF
TRBV5-5,NA,NA,TRBJ1-1,TGTGCCAGCAGCTCCCGACAGATGAACACTGAAGCTTTCTTT,CASSSRQMNTEAFF
TRBV28,TRBD1,once,TRBJ1-6,TGTGCCAGCAGCCCCGCCGGGACAGTATATAATTCACCCCTCCACTTT,CASSPAGTVYNSPLHF
TRBV2,NA,NA,TRBJ2-7,TGTGCCAGCACGACGGGGAGGCGAGAGCAGTACTTC,CASTTGRREQYF
TRBV5-1,NA,NA,TRBJ2-1,TGCGCCAGCAGCTCAACCCAGCAGGGTCGGTCCTACAATGAGCAGTTCTTC,CASSSTQQGRSYNEQFF
TRBV7-9,TRBD2,NA,TRBJ2-3,TGTGCCAGCAGCTTAAAAACCTGGACTAGCGGAAGCACAGATACGCAGTATTTT,CASSLKTWTSGSTDTQYF
TRBV28,NA,NA,TRBJ1-1,TGTGCCAGCAGGGGGGTGGGGGGGAACACTGAAGCTTTCTTT,CASRGVGGNTEAFF
TRBV5-5,NA,NA,TRBJ2-1,TGTGCCAGCAGCTTTAAGGGGAATGAGCAGTTCTTC,CASSFKGNEQFF
TRBV7-9,TRBD2,NA,TRBJ2-7,TGTGCCAGCAGCTTAGGTGCCACATGGGGTAGCGGGAGGGTAGACGAGCAGTACTTC,CASSLGATWGSGRVDEQYF
TRBV7-6,TRBD1,NA,TRBJ2-7,TGTGCCAGCAGCATCGGACAGGGGAGTTCCTACGAGCAGTACTTC,CASSIGQGSSYEQYF
TRBV12-5,NA,NA,TRBJ2-3,TGTGCTAGTGTGGGGGGAGGCACAGATACGCAGTATTTT,CASVGGGTDTQYF
TRBV12-5,TRBD2,NA,TRBJ2-1,TGTGCTAGTGGACCGGGACTAGCGGGAGTGTACAATGAGCAGTTCTTC,CASGPGLAGVYNEQFF